These 22 T cell receptor beta chains share one sample of origin, sequenced in a study of blood T cells in healthy people across ages. The use of a sample-barcoded 5' primer and a J-beta primer mix characterized a second PCR of roughly 7 to 12 cycles. TCRdb re-called the 5' RACE reads with MiXCR, one entry per CDR3 protein. The sample consists of roughly 900,000 distinct CDR3 sequences, 29% of them appearing once. Specimen: blood. The receptors shown here come from an elderly woman in good health.

This clonotype was seen at least ten times. The chain uses TRBV14 and TRBJ2-1; 7 nucleotides line up with TRBD1. With V trimmed by 1 base and J by 7 bases, 4 bases remained unmatched. The CDR3 is 14 residues long. Per germline, CDR1 SGHDN and CDR2 FVKESK. In DNA form, the CDR3 reads TGTGCCAGCAGCCAAGTACGACAGGGAAATGAGCAGTTCTTC. Its translation: CASSQVRQGNEQFF.

This clonotype was detected only once. Being one base from a much bigger clone, this may be a read error. The chain combines TRBV12-3 or TRBV12-4 with TRBJ2-7, with TRBD1 matching 8 bases. Trimming at V came to 6 bases and at J to 7 bases, leaving 14 bases not matched to a gene. This CDR3 contains 15 residues. The CDR3 DNA sequence: TGTGCCAGCAGCCCCGGGACAGGAACTATCAATGAGCAGTACTTC. Translating it yields CASSPGTGTINEQYF.

This clonotype showed up many times. J is TRBJ2-5 and V is TRBV5-1, with D unclear. Trimming left V 0 bases short and J 4 bases short, with 7 bases between. The length of the CDR3 is 13 residues. The V gene's germline CDR1 is SGHRS and CDR2 YFSETQ. The CDR3 loop reads CASSLGGGETQYF. Here the CDR3 DNA reads TGCGCCAGCAGCTTGGGTGGCGGAGAGACCCAGTACTTC.

There are many counts of this clonotype. The J gene is TRBJ2-4, the V gene TRBV15; TRBD2 matches 7 bases. Germline assignment: CDR1 LNHNV and CDR2 YYDKDF (reference sequence). The CDR3 has 17 amino acids. Unmatched junction bases numbered 7, after V lost 0 bases and J lost 2 bases. CDR3 amino acids: CATSRDKGTMTKNIQYF. The CDR3 DNA is TGTGCCACCAGCAGAGATAAAGGGACTATGACCAAAAACATTCAGTACTTC.

This clonotype was recorded at least ten times. The rearrangement joins TRBV20-1 to TRBJ1-2; D gene ambiguous. The CDR3 totals 15 residues. Trimming stripped 1 base from V and 9 bases from J, with 21 bases between. CDR1 is DFQATT, CDR2 SNEGSKA, per germline (reference sequence). CDR3 residues: CSARALLGSGYSYTF. For the CDR3, the DNA is TGCAGTGCTAGAGCCCTCTTGGGCTCAGGATATAGCTACACCTTC.

This clonotype has a count of ten or more. The chain recombines TRBV7-9 with TRBJ2-6; tentative D call: TRBD1 (5 bases). This CDR3 has 13 amino acids. With 9 bases removed from V and 1 base from J, the gap between germline ends came to 7 bases. Germline values: CDR1 SEHNR, CDR2 FQNEAQ (reference sequence). The CDR3 DNA sequence: TGTGCCAGTGGGGCGTCTGGGGCCAACGTCCTGACTTTC. This sequence encodes CASGASGANVLTF.

The sample holds a few counts of this clonotype. A clone one base away is much larger, so this may be a read error. The V gene is TRBV20-1, the J gene TRBJ2-5; D is possibly TRBD2 (5 bases). The germline V gene has CDR1 DFQATT and CDR2 SNEGSKA (reference sequence). This CDR3 comprises 13 residues. The CDR3: CSVPPREQEAQYF. CDR3 coding DNA: TGCAGTGTTCCGCCCCGGGAACAAGAGGCCCAGTACTTC.

The chain employs TRBV5-6 and TRBJ1-5; D perhaps matches TRBD1 (6 bases). CDR1 is SGHDT, CDR2 YYEEEE, per germline. V was cut by 2 bases and J by 14 bases, with 35 bases left in between. The CDR3 loop spans 19 amino acids. This CDR3 reads CASSLRGQYQTSNSKREHF. For the CDR3, the DNA is TGTGCCAGCAGCTTACGTGGACAGTACCAAACCTCAAACTCCAAACGGGAGCATTTT.

This rearrangement joins TRBV12-3 or TRBV12-4 to TRBJ1-2; no clear D gene. CDR3 length: 15 amino acids. V dropped 3 bases and J dropped 3 bases, with 14 bases sitting between them. DNA for the CDR3: TGTGCCAGCAGTTTTCGGACCTCGAGGCACTATGGCTACACCTTC. It encodes CASSFRTSRHYGYTF.

This sequence joins TRBV12-3 or TRBV12-4 and TRBJ1-1, with D unresolved. Trimming left V 5 bases short and J 1 base short, with 17 bases between. CDR3 length: 16 amino acids. CDR3 in DNA: TGTGCCAGCAGTCGCCGACTGAGATCTGAGAACACTGAAGCTTTCTTT. Amino acid sequence: CASSRRLRSENTEAFF.

This clonotype was recorded a few times. A much larger clone is a single base away; this may be a read error. This chain connects TRBV7-2 to TRBJ2-5; TRBD2 matches at 8 bases. Germline CDR1 SGHTA, CDR2 FQGNSA. This CDR3 is 14 amino acids long. J lost 11 bases, V lost 4 bases, and 12 bases had no gene match. CDR3: CASSSGGTNNEQYF. Written as DNA, the CDR3 is TGTGCCAGCAGCTCGGGGGGGACCAACAATGAGCAGTACTTC. The variable domain in full, completed from reference TRBV7-2 and TRBJ2-5, reads GAGVSQSPSNKVTEKGKDVELRCDPISGHTALYWYRQSLGQGLEFLIYFQGNSAPDKSGLPSDRFSAERTGGSVSTLTIQRTQQEDSAVYLCASSSGGTNNEQYFGPGTRLLVL.

As regards this clonotype: This may come from a read error, since a much larger clone is one base off. V is TRBV29-1 and J is TRBJ2-5, with a weak D call TRBD2 (6 bases). The length of the CDR3 is 10 residues. CDR1 is SQVTM, CDR2 ANQGSEA, per germline. V gave up 3 bases and J gave up 9 bases, with 8 bases separating them. CDR3 bases: TGCAGCGTTGAGAGGGAGGCCCAGTACTTC. Protein product: CSVEREAQYF.

This clonotype has just a few counts. The chain uses TRBV21-1 and TRBJ2-5; TRBD1, as called in the table, went unchecked against the DNA. TRBV21-1 is described as a pseudogene. The CDR3 spans 15 residues. Written as DNA, the CDR3 is TGTGCCAGCAGCAAAGGGACAGAGAAGCAAGAGACCCAGTACTTC. Amino acids: CASSKGTEKQETQYF.

Ten or more counts support this clonotype. The rearrangement joins TRBV5-1 to TRBJ2-5, with 7 bases matching TRBD2. Germline V gene sequence: CDR1 SGHRS, CDR2 YFSETQ. The CDR3 has 14 residues. Trimming cost V 4 bases and J 2 bases; bases outside gene matches: 5. CDR3 sequence: CASSRGLPQETQYF. The CDR3 DNA reads TGCGCCAGCAGCAGGGGACTACCTCAAGAGACCCAGTACTTC. The variable domain in full, completed from reference TRBV5-1 and TRBJ2-5, reads KAGVTQTPRYLIKTRGQQVTLSCSPISGHRSVSWYQQTPGQGLQFLFEYFSETQRNKGNFPGRFSGRQFSNSRSEMNVSTLELGDSALYLCASSRGLPQETQYFGPGTRLLVL.

The chain has TRBV18 and TRBJ1-1, with no clear D. In germline, CDR1 is KGHSH, CDR2 LQKENI. The V end lost 2 bases, the J end lost 1 base, and 8 bases lay between the germline ends. The CDR3 extends over 14 amino acids. CDR3 loop: CASSPRKGNTEAFF. The CDR3 DNA follows: TGTGCCAGCTCACCAAGGAAGGGGAACACTGAAGCTTTCTTT.

This clonotype was detected ten times or more. The rearrangement links TRBV29-1 to TRBJ2-1, with 12 positions matching TRBD2. In germline, CDR1 is SQVTM, CDR2 ANQGSEA. The junction had 4 bases not matched to a gene; V was cut back by 3 bases and J by 7 bases. The CDR3 loop spans 14 amino acids. CDR3 DNA sequence: TGCAGCGTTGAGAAAACTAGCGGGGGGAATGAGCAGTTCTTC. The encoded protein is CSVEKTSGGNEQFF.

The J gene is TRBJ1-1, the V gene TRBV6-2 or TRBV6-3, with a tentative D call TRBD1 (5 bases). The germline V and J ends were trimmed by 2 bases and 6 bases, with 16 bases remaining between them. Germline CDR1 reads MNHEY; CDR2 reads SVGEGT. The CDR3 is 15 residues long. The CDR3 protein is CASSYRGRVDAEAFF. CDR3 nucleotides: TGTGCCAGCAGTTACAGGGGCAGGGTCGACGCTGAAGCTTTCTTT.

This clonotype has a handful of counts. V gene TRBV10-3 combines with J gene TRBJ1-6; no clear D gene. Trimming stripped 0 bases from V and 8 bases from J, with 11 bases between. The CDR3 spans 15 residues. CDR1 ENHRY and CDR2 SYGVKD come from the germline V gene. CDR3: CAISESATDHSPLHF. The CDR3 nucleotides are TGTGCCATCAGTGAGTCTGCGACCGATCATTCACCCCTCCACTTT.

This clonotype was picked up one time. A much larger clone sits a single nucleotide away, making a read error possible. The chain carries TRBV9 and TRBJ2-3, with TRBD2 matching over 11 bases. Losses at the gene ends were 0 bases for V and 4 bases for J; bases not matched to a gene: 10. The germline gives CDR1 SGDLS, CDR2 YYNGEE. CDR3 length: 18 residues. CDR3 in DNA: TGTGCCAGCAGCGTAGAAGGAATGCTAGCGGGGGGCGCAGATACGCAGTATTTT. It is translated as CASSVEGMLAGGADTQYF.

This clonotype was picked up many times. The genes are TRBV12-3 or TRBV12-4 and TRBJ2-6, with D perhaps TRBD1 or TRBD2 (5 bases each). Trimming removed 6 bases at V and 2 bases at J, with 14 bases between. This CDR3 is built from 16 residues. The CDR3 loop is CASRRGRMAGANVLTF. Here the CDR3 DNA reads TGTGCCAGCAGAAGGGGACGGATGGCTGGGGCCAACGTCCTGACTTTC.

This clonotype has a handful of counts. V gene TRBV27 combines with J gene TRBJ2-2; weak D call: TRBD2 (6 bases). Trimming cost V 5 bases and J 0 bases, with 22 bases left between them. This CDR3 contains 19 residues. CDR1 is MNHEY, CDR2 SMNVEV, per germline (reference sequence). In nucleotides, the CDR3 is TGTGCCAGCAGTCCCCGACTTCTTAGCGGACGAGCGAACACCGGGGAGCTGTTTTTT. Its protein product is CASSPRLLSGRANTGELFF.

Points on this clonotype: A clone one base away is much larger, so this may be a read error. This rearrangement joins TRBV20-1 to TRBJ2-1; D ambiguous. The germline V and J ends were trimmed by 2 bases and 1 base, with 9 bases remaining between them. This CDR3 contains 14 residues. Looked up from germline, CDR1 is DFQATT and CDR2 is SNEGSKA (reference sequence). The CDR3 region has the DNA TGCAGTGCTAGAAGGCCGGGTTCCTACAATGAGCAGTTCTTC. This gives the protein CSARRPGSYNEQFF.